The clone carrying this TCR beta chain showed up many times. The antigen remains unidentified. This sample was taken from a study of neurological immune-mediated disorders. The making of cDNA relied on 5'RACE with 10-nucleotide random UMIs. From 15-18 subjects, over 170 million TCR-beta sequences were obtained in each sequencing run. TCRdb re-derived calls from the 5' RACE reads in MiXCR, one entry per CDR3 protein. The table shows more than 70,000 distinct CDR3 sequences, with about 15% occurring only once. Study findings and constraints: Patients with HTLV-1-associated myelopathy showed the most TCR clonal expansion. Those with multiple sclerosis showed the least, falling below healthy controls.

Germline CDR1 is MNHEY and CDR2 is SMNVEV (reference sequence). This CDR3 is 14 amino acids long. V lost 3 bases and J lost 5, with 13 bases in between. The clonotype comes from a woman between 35 and 50 years old in good health. V and J are TRBV27 and TRBJ2-5; possibly TRBD2 for D (5 bases). The sequenced sample was PBMCs. This chain's CDR3 is CASSFRGLGETQYF. CDR3 sequence (DNA): TGTGCCAGCAGTTTCCGGGGTTTGGGCGAGACCCAGTACTTC.